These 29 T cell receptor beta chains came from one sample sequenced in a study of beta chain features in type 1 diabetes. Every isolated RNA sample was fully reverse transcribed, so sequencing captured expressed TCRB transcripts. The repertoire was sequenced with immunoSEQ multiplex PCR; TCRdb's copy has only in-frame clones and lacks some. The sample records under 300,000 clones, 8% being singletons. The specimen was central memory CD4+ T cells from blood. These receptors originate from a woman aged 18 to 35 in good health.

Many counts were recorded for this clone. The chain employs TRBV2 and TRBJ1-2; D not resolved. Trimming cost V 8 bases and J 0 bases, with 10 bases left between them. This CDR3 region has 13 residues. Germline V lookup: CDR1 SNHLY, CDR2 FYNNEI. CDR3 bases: TGTGCCAGCTGGAGTGGGACTAACTATGGCTACACCTTC. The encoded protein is CASWSGTNYGYTF.

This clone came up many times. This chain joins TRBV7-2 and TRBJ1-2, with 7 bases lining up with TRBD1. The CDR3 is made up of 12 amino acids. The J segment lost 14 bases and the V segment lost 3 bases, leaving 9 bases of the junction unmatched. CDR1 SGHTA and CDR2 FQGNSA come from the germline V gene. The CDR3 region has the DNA TGTGCCAGCAGCTTTTCACTCACAGGGGATACCTTC. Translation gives CASSFSLTGDTF.

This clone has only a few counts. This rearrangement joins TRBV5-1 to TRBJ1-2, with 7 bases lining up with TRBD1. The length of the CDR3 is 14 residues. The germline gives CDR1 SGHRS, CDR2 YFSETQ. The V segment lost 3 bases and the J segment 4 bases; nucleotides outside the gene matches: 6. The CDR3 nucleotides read TGCGCCAGCAGCTCGGGACAGCCGACCTATGGCTACACCTTC. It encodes CASSSGQPTYGYTF.

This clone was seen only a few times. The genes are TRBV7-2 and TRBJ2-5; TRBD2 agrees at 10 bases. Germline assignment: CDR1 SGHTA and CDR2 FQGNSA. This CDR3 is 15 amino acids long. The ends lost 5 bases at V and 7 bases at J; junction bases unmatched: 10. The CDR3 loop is CASSQGRAGGSTQYF. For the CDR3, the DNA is TGTGCCAGCAGCCAGGGGCGAGCGGGAGGGTCGACCCAGTACTTC. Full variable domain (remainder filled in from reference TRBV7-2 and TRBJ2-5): GAGVSQSPSNKVTEKGKDVELRCDPISGHTALYWYRQSLGQGLEFLIYFQGNSAPDKSGLPSDRFSAERTGGSVSTLTIQRTQQEDSAVYLCASSQGRAGGSTQYFGPGTRLLVL.

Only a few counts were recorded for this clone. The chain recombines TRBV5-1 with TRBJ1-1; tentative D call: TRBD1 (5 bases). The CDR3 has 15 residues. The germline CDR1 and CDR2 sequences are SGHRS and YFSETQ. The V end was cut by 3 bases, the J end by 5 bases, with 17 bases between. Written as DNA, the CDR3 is TGCGCCAGCAGCTCCCATCGTGGGGGTGGGACTGAAGCTTTCTTT. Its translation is CASSSHRGGGTEAFF.

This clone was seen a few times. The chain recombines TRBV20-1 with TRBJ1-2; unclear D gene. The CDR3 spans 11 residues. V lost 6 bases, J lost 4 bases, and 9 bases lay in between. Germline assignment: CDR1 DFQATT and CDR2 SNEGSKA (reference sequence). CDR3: CSAIGTYGYTF. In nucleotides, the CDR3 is TGCAGTGCCATCGGTACCTATGGCTACACCTTC.

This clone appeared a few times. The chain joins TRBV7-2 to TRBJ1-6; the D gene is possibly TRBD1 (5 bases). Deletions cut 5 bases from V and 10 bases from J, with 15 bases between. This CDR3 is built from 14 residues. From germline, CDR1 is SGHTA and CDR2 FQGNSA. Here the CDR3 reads CASSINQGNSPLHF. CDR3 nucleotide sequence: TGTGCCAGCAGCATAAACCAGGGTAACTCACCCCTCCACTTT.

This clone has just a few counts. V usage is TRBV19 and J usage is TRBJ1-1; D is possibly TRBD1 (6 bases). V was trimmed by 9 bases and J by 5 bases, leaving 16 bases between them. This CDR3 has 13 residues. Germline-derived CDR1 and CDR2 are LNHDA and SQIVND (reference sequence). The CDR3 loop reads CASLPFRGTEAFF. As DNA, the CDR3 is TGTGCCAGCCTACCGTTTAGGGGGACTGAAGCTTTCTTT.

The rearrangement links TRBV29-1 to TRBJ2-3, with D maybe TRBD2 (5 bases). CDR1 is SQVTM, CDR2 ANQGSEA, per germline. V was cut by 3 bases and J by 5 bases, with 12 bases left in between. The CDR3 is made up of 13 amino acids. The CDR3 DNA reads TGCAGCGTTGACCAAAGAGGACTAGATACGCAGTATTTT. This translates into CSVDQRGLDTQYF.

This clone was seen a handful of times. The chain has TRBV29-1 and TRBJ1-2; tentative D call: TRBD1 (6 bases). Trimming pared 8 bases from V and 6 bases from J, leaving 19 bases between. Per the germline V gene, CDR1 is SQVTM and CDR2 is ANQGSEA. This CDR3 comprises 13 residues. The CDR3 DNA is TGCAGCACACTCAAAGGGGGAGAGGATGGCTACACCTTC. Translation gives CSTLKGGEDGYTF.

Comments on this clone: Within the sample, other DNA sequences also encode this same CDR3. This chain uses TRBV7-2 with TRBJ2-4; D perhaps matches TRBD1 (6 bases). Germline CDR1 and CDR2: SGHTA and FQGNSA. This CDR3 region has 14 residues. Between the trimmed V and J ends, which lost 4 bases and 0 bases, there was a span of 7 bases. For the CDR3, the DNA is TGTGCCAGCAGCTCAGGGGAAGCCAAAAACATTCAGTACTTC. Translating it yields CASSSGEAKNIQYF. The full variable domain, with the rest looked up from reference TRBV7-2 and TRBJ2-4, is GAGVSQSPSNKVTEKGKDVELRCDPISGHTALYWYRQSLGQGLEFLIYFQGNSAPDKSGLPSDRFSAERTGGSVSTLTIQRTQQEDSAVYLCASSSGEAKNIQYFGAGTRLSVL.

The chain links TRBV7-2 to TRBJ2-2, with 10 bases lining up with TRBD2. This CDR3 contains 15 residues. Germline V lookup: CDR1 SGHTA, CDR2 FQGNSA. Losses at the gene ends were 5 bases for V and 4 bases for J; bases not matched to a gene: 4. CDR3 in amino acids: CASSVSGRVTGELFF. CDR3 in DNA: TGTGCCAGCAGCGTGAGCGGGAGGGTCACCGGGGAGCTGTTTTTT. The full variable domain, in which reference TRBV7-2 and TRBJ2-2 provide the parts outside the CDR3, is GAGVSQSPSNKVTEKGKDVELRCDPISGHTALYWYRQSLGQGLEFLIYFQGNSAPDKSGLPSDRFSAERTGGSVSTLTIQRTQQEDSAVYLCASSVSGRVTGELFFGEGSRLTVL.

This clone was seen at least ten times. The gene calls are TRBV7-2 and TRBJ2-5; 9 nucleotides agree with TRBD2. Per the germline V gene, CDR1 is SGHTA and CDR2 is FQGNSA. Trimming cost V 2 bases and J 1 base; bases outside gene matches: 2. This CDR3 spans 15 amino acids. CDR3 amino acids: CASSLRGRVQETQYF. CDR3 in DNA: TGTGCCAGCAGCTTACGCGGGAGGGTCCAAGAGACCCAGTACTTC.

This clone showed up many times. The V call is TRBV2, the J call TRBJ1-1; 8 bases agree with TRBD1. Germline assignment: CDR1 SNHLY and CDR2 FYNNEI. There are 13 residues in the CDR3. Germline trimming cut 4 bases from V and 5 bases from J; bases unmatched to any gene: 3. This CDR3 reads CASSGQGLTEAFF. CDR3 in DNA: TGTGCCAGCAGTGGACAGGGGCTAACTGAAGCTTTCTTT.

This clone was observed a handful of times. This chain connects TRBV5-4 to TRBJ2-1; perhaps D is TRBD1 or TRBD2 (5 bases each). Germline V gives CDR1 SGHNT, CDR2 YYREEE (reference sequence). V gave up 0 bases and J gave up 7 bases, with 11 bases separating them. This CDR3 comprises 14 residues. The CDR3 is CASSLGDRRNEQFF. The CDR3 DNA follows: TGTGCCAGCAGCTTGGGGGACCGAAGGAATGAGCAGTTCTTC.

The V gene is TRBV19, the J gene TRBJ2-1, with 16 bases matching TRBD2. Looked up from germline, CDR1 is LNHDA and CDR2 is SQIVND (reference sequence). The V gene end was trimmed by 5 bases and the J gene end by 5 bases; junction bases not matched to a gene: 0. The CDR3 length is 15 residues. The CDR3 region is CASSGTSGRDNEQFF. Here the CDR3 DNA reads TGTGCCAGTAGTGGGACTAGCGGGAGGGACAATGAGCAGTTCTTC.

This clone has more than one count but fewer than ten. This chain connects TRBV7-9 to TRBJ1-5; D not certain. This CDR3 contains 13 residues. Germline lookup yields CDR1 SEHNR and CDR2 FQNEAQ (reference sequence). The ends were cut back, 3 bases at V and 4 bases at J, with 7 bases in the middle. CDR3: CASSFLGNQPQHF. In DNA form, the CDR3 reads TGTGCCAGCAGCTTTCTGGGGAATCAGCCCCAGCATTTT.

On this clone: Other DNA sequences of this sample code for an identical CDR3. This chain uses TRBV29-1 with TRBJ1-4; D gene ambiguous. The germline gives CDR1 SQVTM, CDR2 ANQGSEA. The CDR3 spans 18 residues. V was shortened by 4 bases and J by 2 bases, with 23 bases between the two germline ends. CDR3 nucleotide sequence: TGCAGCGTTGGTGGGATCACTTCAGGTGACGGGACTAATGAAAAACTGTTTTTT. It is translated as CSVGGITSGDGTNEKLFF.

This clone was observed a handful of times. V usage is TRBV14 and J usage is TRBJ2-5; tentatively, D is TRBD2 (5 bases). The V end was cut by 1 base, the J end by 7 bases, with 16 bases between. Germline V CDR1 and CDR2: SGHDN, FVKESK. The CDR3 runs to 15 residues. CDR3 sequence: CASSQAGASRGTQYF. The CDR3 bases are TGTGCCAGCAGCCAAGCGGGTGCGAGCCGGGGGACCCAGTACTTC.

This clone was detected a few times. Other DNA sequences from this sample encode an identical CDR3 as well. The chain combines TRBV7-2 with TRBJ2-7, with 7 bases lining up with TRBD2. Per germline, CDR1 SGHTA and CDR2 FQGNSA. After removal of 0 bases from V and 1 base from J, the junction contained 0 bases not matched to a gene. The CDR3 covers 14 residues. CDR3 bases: TGTGCCAGCAGCTTAGCGGGAGGGTCCTACGAGCAGTACTTC. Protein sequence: CASSLAGGSYEQYF.

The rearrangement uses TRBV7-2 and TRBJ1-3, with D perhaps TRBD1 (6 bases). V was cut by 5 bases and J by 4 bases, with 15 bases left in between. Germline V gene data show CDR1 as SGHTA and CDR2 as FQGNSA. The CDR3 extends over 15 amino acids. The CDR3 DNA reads TGTGCCAGCAGCCCGAAGACAGGCTCAGGAAACACCATATATTTT. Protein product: CASSPKTGSGNTIYF.

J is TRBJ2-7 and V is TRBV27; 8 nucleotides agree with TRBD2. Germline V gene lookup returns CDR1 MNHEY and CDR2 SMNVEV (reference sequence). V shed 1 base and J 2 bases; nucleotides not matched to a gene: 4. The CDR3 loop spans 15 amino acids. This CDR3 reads CASSLLREAAYEQYF. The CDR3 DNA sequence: TGTGCCAGCAGTTTATTGCGGGAGGCTGCCTACGAGCAGTACTTC.

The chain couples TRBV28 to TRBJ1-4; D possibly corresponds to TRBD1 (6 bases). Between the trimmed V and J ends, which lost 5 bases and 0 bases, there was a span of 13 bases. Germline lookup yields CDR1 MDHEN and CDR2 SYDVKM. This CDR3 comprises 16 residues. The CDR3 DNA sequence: TGTGCCAGCAGTACGTACAGGGCTGCAACTAATGAAAAACTGTTTTTT. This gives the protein CASSTYRAATNEKLFF.

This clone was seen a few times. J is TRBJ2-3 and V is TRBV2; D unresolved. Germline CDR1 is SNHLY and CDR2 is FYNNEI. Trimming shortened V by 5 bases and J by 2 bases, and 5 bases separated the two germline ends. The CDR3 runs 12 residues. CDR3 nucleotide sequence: TGTGCCAGCAGTACCTACACAGATACGCAGTATTTT. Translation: CASSTYTDTQYF. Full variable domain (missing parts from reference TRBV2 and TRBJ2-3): EPEVTQTPSHQVTQMGQEVILRCVPISNHLYFYWYRQILGQKVEFLVSFYNNEISEKSEIFDDQFSVERPDGSNFTLKIRSTKLEDSAMYFCASSTYTDTQYFGPGTRLTVL.

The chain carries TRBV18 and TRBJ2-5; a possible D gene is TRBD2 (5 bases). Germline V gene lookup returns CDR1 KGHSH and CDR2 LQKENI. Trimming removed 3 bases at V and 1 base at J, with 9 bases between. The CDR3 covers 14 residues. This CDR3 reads CASSPRVGQETQYF. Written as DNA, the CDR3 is TGTGCCAGCTCACCGAGGGTTGGCCAAGAGACCCAGTACTTC.

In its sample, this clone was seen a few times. CDR3 sequence (DNA): TGCGCCAGCAGCCAAGATCTCAGGCAGGGGGCGACAGATACGCAGTATTTT. It is translated as CASSQDLRQGATDTQYF. The gene calls are TRBV4-1 and TRBJ2-3; 8 bases match TRBD1. The germline V gene has CDR1 MGHRA and CDR2 YSYEKL. V lost 0 bases, J lost 3 bases, and 8 bases stayed unmatched. The CDR3 has 17 residues.

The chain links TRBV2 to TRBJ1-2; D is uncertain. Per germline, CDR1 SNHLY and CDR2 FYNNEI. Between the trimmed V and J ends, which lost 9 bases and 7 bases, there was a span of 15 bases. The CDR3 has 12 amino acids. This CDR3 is CASSRESIGYTF. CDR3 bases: TGTGCCAGTTCCCGGGAGTCCATTGGCTACACCTTC.

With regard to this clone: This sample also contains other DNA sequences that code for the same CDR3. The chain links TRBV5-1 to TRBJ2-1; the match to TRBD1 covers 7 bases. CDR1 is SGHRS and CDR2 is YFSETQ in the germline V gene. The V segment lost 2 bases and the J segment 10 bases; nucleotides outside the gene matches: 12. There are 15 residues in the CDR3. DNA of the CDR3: TGCGCCAGCAGCTTAGGGGGCCACGGGCTCGGGGAGCAGTTCTTC. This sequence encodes CASSLGGHGLGEQFF.

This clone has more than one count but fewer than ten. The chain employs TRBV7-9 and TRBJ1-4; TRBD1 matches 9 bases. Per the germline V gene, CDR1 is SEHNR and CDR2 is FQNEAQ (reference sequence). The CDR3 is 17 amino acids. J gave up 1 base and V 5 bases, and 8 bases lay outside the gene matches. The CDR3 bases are TGTGCCAGCAGCCGCCTTGGGACAGGGAGAACTAATGAAAAACTGTTTTTT. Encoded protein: CASSRLGTGRTNEKLFF.